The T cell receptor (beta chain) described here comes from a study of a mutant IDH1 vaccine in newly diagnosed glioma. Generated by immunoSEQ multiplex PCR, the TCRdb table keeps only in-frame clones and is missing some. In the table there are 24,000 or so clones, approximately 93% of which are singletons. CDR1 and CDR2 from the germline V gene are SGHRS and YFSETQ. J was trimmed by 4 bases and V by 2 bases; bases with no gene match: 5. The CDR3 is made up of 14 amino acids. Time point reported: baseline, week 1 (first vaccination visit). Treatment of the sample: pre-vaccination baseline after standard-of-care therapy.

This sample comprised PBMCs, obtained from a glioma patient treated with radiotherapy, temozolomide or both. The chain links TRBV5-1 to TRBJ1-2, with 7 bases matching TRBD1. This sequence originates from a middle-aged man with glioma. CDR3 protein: CASSLRTGSYGYTF. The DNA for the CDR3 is TGCGCCAGCAGCTTAAGGACAGGAAGCTATGGCTACACCTTC. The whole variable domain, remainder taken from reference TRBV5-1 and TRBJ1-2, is KAGVTQTPRYLIKTRGQQVTLSCSPISGHRSVSWYQQTPGQGLQFLFEYFSETQRNKGNFPGRFSGRQFSNSRSEMNVSTLELGDSALYLCASSLRTGSYGYTFGSGTRLTVV.